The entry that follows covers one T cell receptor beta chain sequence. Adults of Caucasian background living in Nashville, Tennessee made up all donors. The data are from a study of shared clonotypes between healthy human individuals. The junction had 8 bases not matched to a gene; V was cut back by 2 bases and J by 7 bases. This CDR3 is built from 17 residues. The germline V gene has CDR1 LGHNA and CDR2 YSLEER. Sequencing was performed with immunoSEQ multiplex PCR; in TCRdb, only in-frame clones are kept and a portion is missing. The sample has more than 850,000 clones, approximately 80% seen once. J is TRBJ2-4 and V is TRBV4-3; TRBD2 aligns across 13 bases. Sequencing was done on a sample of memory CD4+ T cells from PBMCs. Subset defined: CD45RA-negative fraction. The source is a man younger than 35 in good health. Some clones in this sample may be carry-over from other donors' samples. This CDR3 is CASSQTLAGGPGNIQYF. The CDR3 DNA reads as TGCGCCAGCAGCCAAACACTAGCGGGAGGGCCGGGTAACATTCAGTACTTC.